A selection of T cell receptor beta chains follows, all from one sample in a study of blood T cell repertoires in COVID-19. The method was immunoSEQ multiplex PCR; TCRdb's version includes in-frame clones alone and lacks a portion of them. The profile shows a few hundred thousand clones, 85% to 90% of them singletons. The source material was PBMCs or T cells enriched from blood (not recorded which). Receptors were obtained from a woman aged 45-65 years who had been exposed to COVID-19. Both conserved end residues are part of each CDR3. The D gene is left open where the match is weak. Clone size, where shown, is once, few, many, or a class for clones that have expanded.

CDR3 length	V gene	J gene	clone size	D gene	CDR3 DNA	CDR3 protein
15	TRBV11-2	TRBJ1-1	NA	NA	TGTGCCAGCAGCTTTAACTTAGCCGGGGACACTGAAGCTTTCTTT	CASSFNLAGDTEAFF
16	TRBV18	TRBJ1-2	NA	NA	TGTGCCAGCTCACCGCCGCGAGACAATCTATTATATGGCTACACCTTC	CASSPPRDNLLYGYTF
16	TRBV19	TRBJ1-2	once	NA	TGTGCCAGTAGTAGCTATTACGACAGATCAAATCGCGGTTACACCTTC	CASSSYYDRSNRGYTF
13	TRBV4-2	TRBJ1-5	once	NA	TGTGCCAGCAGCCGACAGGTAAATCAGCCCCAGCATTTT	CASSRQVNQPQHF
11	TRBV11-2	TRBJ2-7	NA	NA	TGTGCCAGCAGCTTAGTGTCTAGGCAGTACTTC	CASSLVSRQYF
16	TRBV19	TRBJ2-5	many	TRBD2	TGTGCCAGTAGTCCCCCGCCGCCAGCGGGGACGCAGACCCAGTACTTC	CASSPPPPAGTQTQYF
13	TRBV27	TRBJ1-2	NA	NA	TGTGCCAGCAGTTTTCGGTCTAACTATGGCTACACCTTC	CASSFRSNYGYTF
11	TRBV27	TRBJ1-3	once	NA	TGTGCCAGCAGTCGCGGGGACACCATATATTTT	CASSRGDTIYF
12	TRBV30	TRBJ2-7	NA	NA	TGTGCCTGGAGTGCAAGTAGCTACGAGCAGTACTTC	CAWSASSYEQYF
15	TRBV28	TRBJ1-5	NA	NA	TGTGCCAGCAGTCCCTCGAAAGGGGCAAATCAGCCCCAGCATTTT	CASSPSKGANQPQHF
16	TRBV7-2	TRBJ2-3	NA	NA	TGTGCCAGCAGCTCCCGGGACTCCCCTAGGGTAGATACGCAGTATTTT	CASSSRDSPRVDTQYF
12	TRBV28	TRBJ2-7	NA	NA	TGTGCCAGCAGTTTCCGAGGCTTCGCCGAGTACTTC	CASSFRGFAEYF
13	TRBV9	TRBJ2-5	NA	NA	TGTGCCAGCAGCCCGAGGGGGTGGGAGACCCAGTACTTC	CASSPRGWETQYF
13	TRBV3-1/TRBV3-2	TRBJ1-2	NA	NA	TGTGCCAGCAGCCGGGACACCCGAAATGGCTACACCTTC	CASSRDTRNGYTF
13	TRBV6-1	TRBJ1-3	NA	NA	TGTGCCAGCAGTGAAGCGGGCAGAAACACCATATATTTT	CASSEAGRNTIYF
13	TRBV28	TRBJ2-7	NA	NA	TGTGCCAGCACCAACAGGGCCTCCTACGAGCAGTACTTC	CASTNRASYEQYF
14	TRBV2	TRBJ1-4	NA	NA	TGTGCCAGCACTTTCGGGGGGAGGAGTGAAAAACTGTTTTTT	CASTFGGRSEKLFF
14	TRBV5-1	TRBJ1-2	NA	NA	TGCGCCAGCAGCTTGGGAGCGGCTATATTGGGCTACACCTTC	CASSLGAAILGYTF
13	TRBV19	TRBJ2-2	NA	TRBD1	TGTGTCAGCCGGGACAGGGAGGCCGGGGAGCTGTTTTTT	CVSRDREAGELFF
15	TRBV2	TRBJ1-4	NA	TRBD1	TGTGCCAGTTCGTGGGCAGGGGGCACTAATGAAAAACTGTTTTTT	CASSWAGGTNEKLFF
15	TRBV24-1	TRBJ2-2	NA	NA	TGTGCCACCAGTGATCGGGGTCGATCCACCGGGGAGCTGTTTTTT	CATSDRGRSTGELFF
15	TRBV3-1/TRBV3-2	TRBJ1-2	once	TRBD1	TGTGCCAGCAGCCAAGATTTCGGACAGGGACATGGCTACACCTTC	CASSQDFGQGHGYTF
19	TRBV28	TRBJ2-1	NA	NA	TGTGCCAGCAGTTACCCACTCCAAGGTCCCAACAGCTCCTACAATGAGCAGTTCTTC	CASSYPLQGPNSSYNEQFF
13	TRBV2	TRBJ1-2	NA	NA	TGTGCCAGCCCCCTCGAGAGGGCCGATGGCTACACCTTC	CASPLERADGYTF
17	TRBV5-1	TRBJ2-1	NA	TRBD2	TGCGCCAGCAGCTTGGGGACTAGCGGGGCAGGGACCAATGAGCAGTTCTTC	CASSLGTSGAGTNEQFF
19	TRBV18	TRBJ2-1	NA	TRBD2	TGTGCCAGCTCACCACCGGTAGCTAGCGGGGGGTGGTACTACAATGAGCAGTTCTTC	CASSPPVASGGWYYNEQFF
13	TRBV29-1	TRBJ1-1	NA	NA	TGCAGCGCCCAGCAAACAGGGTTTACTGAAGCTTTCTTT	CSAQQTGFTEAFF
13	TRBV2	TRBJ1-1	NA	TRBD1	TGTGCCAGCAGCCCGGGACAGGGCCCTGAAGCTTTCTTT	CASSPGQGPEAFF
14	TRBV5-1	TRBJ1-1	NA	TRBD1	TGCGCCAGCAGCATACCGGGACAGGGACCTGAAGCTTTCTTT	CASSIPGQGPEAFF
14	TRBV6-5	TRBJ2-2	NA	TRBD2	TGTGCCAGCAGTAAGGGACTAGCGTCCGGGGAGCTGTTTTTT	CASSKGLASGELFF
14	TRBV7-6	TRBJ2-7	once	TRBD2	TGTGCCAGCAGCTTAGCGGGCGGGGGATCCGAGCAGTACTTC	CASSLAGGGSEQYF
15	TRBV7-9	TRBJ1-1	NA	NA	TGTGCCAGCAGCTTAGCGGGACTGTTGAACACTGAAGCTTTCTTT	CASSLAGLLNTEAFF
13	TRBV4-1	TRBJ1-2	once	TRBD1	TGCGCCAGCAGCCGAGAGACAGGGGGCGGCTACACCTTC	CASSRETGGGYTF
15	TRBV20-1	TRBJ2-5	NA	TRBD2	TGCAGTGCTAGTGGTAGCGGGGGGGTTCGAGAGACCCAGTACTTC	CSASGSGGVRETQYF
16	TRBV5-1	TRBJ2-7	NA	TRBD2	TGCGCCAGCAGCTTCAGGACTAGCGGGGTATTGTACGAGCAGTACTTC	CASSFRTSGVLYEQYF
14	TRBV6-5	TRBJ1-4	once	NA	TGTGCCAGCAGTTACGGGCAGAGAAATGAAAAACTGTTTTTT	CASSYGQRNEKLFF
15	TRBV9	TRBJ2-3	once	NA	TGTGCCAGCAGCCACGGAGGGGGGGCCACAGATACGCAGTATTTT	CASSHGGGATDTQYF